The 10 T cell receptor beta chains given below trace back to one sample, sequenced in a study of blood T cell repertoires in COVID-19. Libraries were prepared by immunoSEQ multiplex PCR; TCRdb keeps only in-frame clonotypes and omits some of them. The sample consists of roughly 100,000 clones, approximately 88% of them appearing once. The sample was peripheral blood. Source of these receptors: a human donor in a cohort sampled during active COVID-19.

V and J are TRBV6-4 and TRBJ2-7; maybe TRBD2 (5 bases). Germline CDR1 reads MRHNA; CDR2 reads SNTAGT. The ends were cut back, 6 bases at V and 11 bases at J, with 11 bases in the middle. The CDR3 runs 10 residues. The CDR3 loop reads CASRSPGEYF. DNA for the CDR3: TGTGCCAGCAGGAGCCCCGGGGAGTACTTC.

The genes are TRBV11-2 and TRBJ2-1, with 9 bases aligning to TRBD1. Germline V gene lookup returns CDR1 SGHAT and CDR2 FQNNGV. This CDR3 is 13 amino acids long. Trimming cost V 3 bases and J 9 bases; bases outside gene matches: 3. CDR3: CASSFTGGSEQFF. The CDR3, as DNA: TGTGCCAGCAGCTTTACAGGGGGCAGTGAGCAGTTCTTC.

CDR3 DNA sequence: TGTGCCAGCAGTGGACAGGTCACCAACGTCCTGACTTTC. This sequence encodes CASSGQVTNVLTF. The chain joins TRBV7-8 to TRBJ2-6; 7 bases agree with TRBD1. CDR3 length: 13 amino acids. The V gene end was trimmed by 6 bases and the J gene end by 8 bases; junction bases not matched to a gene: 4. The germline V gene encodes CDR1 SGHVS and CDR2 FQNEAQ.

The gene calls are TRBV19 and TRBJ2-1, with 11 bases that match TRBD1. CDR1 LNHDA and CDR2 SQIVND come from the germline V gene (reference sequence). The length of the CDR3 is 15 residues. J gave up 6 bases and V 9 bases, and 10 bases lay outside the gene matches. For the CDR3, the DNA is TGTGCCAGCACTTGGACAGGGGGCGCAAGCAATGAGCAGTTCTTC. As protein: CASTWTGGASNEQFF.

This chain uses TRBV18 with TRBJ1-1, with a possible D match to TRBD1 (6 bases). The V and J ends lost 4 bases and 1 base respectively, with 7 bases between them. The V gene's germline CDR1 is KGHSH and CDR2 LQKENI. This CDR3 is 13 amino acids long. In DNA form, the CDR3 reads TGTGCCAGCTCACAACAGGGGAACACTGAAGCTTTCTTT. Amino acid sequence: CASSQQGNTEAFF.

DNA of the CDR3: TGTGCCAGCAGTTTAAGGACAGGGAGGAACTATGGCTACACCTTC. Its translation is CASSLRTGRNYGYTF. V and J are TRBV28 and TRBJ1-2, with 8 bases that match TRBD1. The CDR3 consists of 15 residues. The V gene's germline CDR1 is MDHEN and CDR2 SYDVKM. The V segment lost 2 bases and the J segment 2 bases; nucleotides outside the gene matches: 4.

The chain joins TRBV5-4 to TRBJ2-7, with 7 bases identical to TRBD2. V lost 0 bases, J lost 4 bases, and 4 bases stayed unmatched. The CDR3 covers 14 residues. Germline V gene sequence: CDR1 SGHNT, CDR2 YYREEE (reference sequence). For the CDR3, the DNA is TGTGCCAGCAGCTTGGAGGGGCGGGGGTACGAGCAGTACTTC. It yields the protein CASSLEGRGYEQYF. Together with reference TRBV5-4 and TRBJ2-7, the CDR3 gives the full variable domain: ETGVTQSPTHLIKTRGQQVTLRCSSQSGHNTVSWYQQALGQGPQFIFQYYREEENGRGNFPPRFSGLQFPNYSSELNVNALELDDSALYLCASSLEGRGYEQYFGPGTRLTVT.

The gene calls are TRBV18 and TRBJ2-7, with 10 bases fitting TRBD2. CDR3 length: 15 residues. CDR1 is KGHSH and CDR2 is LQKENI in the germline V gene. The V segment lost 1 base and the J segment 5 bases; nucleotides outside the gene matches: 5. CDR3 residues: CASSPRAGGSHEQYF. In DNA, the CDR3 is TGTGCCAGCTCACCACGAGCGGGGGGGTCCCACGAGCAGTACTTC. Using reference TRBV18 and TRBJ2-7 for the parts outside the CDR3, the full variable domain is NAGVMQNPRHLVRRRGQEARLRCSPMKGHSHVYWYRQLPEEGLKFMVYLQKENIIDESGMPKERFSAEFPKEGPSILRIQQVVRGDSAAYFCASSPRAGGSHEQYFGPGTRLTVT.

The J gene is TRBJ1-2, the V gene TRBV5-1; D is perhaps TRBD1 (5 bases). Germline loops: CDR1 SGHRS, CDR2 YFSETQ. V lost 4 bases and J lost 5, with 18 bases in between. The CDR3 sequence is 15 residues long. DNA of the CDR3: TGCGCCAGCAGCGGACGAGTGCAGGGTGGTTATGGCTACACCTTC. It translates to CASSGRVQGGYGYTF.

V usage is TRBV25-1 and J usage is TRBJ1-3; unclear D gene. The CDR3 extends over 13 amino acids. Germline CDR1 is MGHDK and CDR2 is SYGVNS. Trimming stripped 8 bases from V and 0 bases from J, with 8 bases between. The CDR3 coding sequence is TGTGCCAGCCTGGCCGACTCTGGAAACACCATATATTTT. This gives the protein CASLADSGNTIYF.